This TCR beta chain was sequenced in a study of response to subunit inactivated influenza vaccine. A single record per CDR3 protein comes from TCRdb applying MiXCR to the RT-PCR reads. The sample lists almost 600,000 distinct CDR3 sequences; 12% to 15% were seen once. The study's findings and limits: Every seasonal influenza vaccination brings in few new T cells, the authors suggested.

Concerning this clonotype: Its antigen is undetermined.

Trimming removed 2 bases from V and 4 bases from J; junction bases left unmatched: 9. This CDR3 region has 16 residues. The germline V gene encodes CDR1 SNHLY and CDR2 FYNNEI. The receptor comes from a man aged 50-60 years who received an inactivated influenza vaccine. The V gene is TRBV2, the J gene TRBJ2-7; 9 nucleotides agree with TRBD2. The specimen comprised PBMCs from blood, sampled 11 to 12 days after vaccination. The chain's CDR3 is CASSEILGSGGYEQYF. Here the CDR3 DNA reads TGTGCCAGCAGTGAAATCTTGGGTAGCGGGGGATACGAGCAGTACTTC.